The present T cell receptor (beta chain) was sequenced within a study of blood T cells in healthy people across ages. Combining a sample-barcoded 5' primer with a J-beta primer mix, a second PCR ran for roughly 7 to 11 cycles. One entry per CDR3 protein results from TCRdb running MiXCR on the 5' RACE reads. The sample includes roughly 800,000 distinct CDR3 sequences, 55% to 70% of them seen just once. Germline V gives CDR1 SQVTM, CDR2 ANQGSEA. With 3 bases clipped from V and 2 bases from J, the junction kept 6 bases outside the gene matches. The CDR3 has 14 amino acids. The source material was blood. This sequence joins TRBV29-1 and TRBJ1-1, with 7 bases that match TRBD1. This TCR was recovered from a man aged 30-40 years in good health. In nucleotides, the CDR3 is TGCAGCGTTGAGAAGGGGACAGCAAACACTGAAGCTTTCTTT. Its protein product is CSVEKGTANTEAFF.